This TCR beta chain was retrieved from a study of T cell responses to AZD1222 COVID-19 vaccine. Using immunoSEQ multiplex PCR, the repertoire was profiled, and TCRdb retains in-frame clones only, with some absent. The data show about 90,000 clones, around nine tenths seen once. This clone was found once. This CDR3 contains 19 residues. The germline V gene has CDR1 LGHNT and CDR2 FRNRAP. V dropped 6 bases and J dropped 5; count of bases not matched to a gene: 20. Source: peripheral blood, taken on day 0 of MenACWY control vaccination. The chain has TRBV12-5 and TRBJ2-5; TRBD2 matches at 11 bases. The TCR sequence derives from an adult in good health. The CDR3 reads CASGHTPTSGTSGMETQYF. CDR3 bases: TGTGCTAGTGGCCACACTCCAACTTCCGGGACTAGCGGCATGGAGACCCAGTACTTC.